This entry lists 20 T cell receptor beta chains sequenced from one sample in a study of response to subunit inactivated influenza vaccine. TCRdb reprocessed the RT-PCR reads with MiXCR, giving one entry per CDR3 protein. This table has about 240,000 distinct CDR3 sequences, 10% to 15% appearing once. The material was non-naive T cells sorted from PBMCs, obtained 14 days before vaccination. The source of these receptors is a man between 45 and 60 years old who received an inactivated influenza vaccine.

This clonotype has only a few counts. The chain carries TRBV20-1 and TRBJ2-3, with TRBD2 matching 10 bases. The CDR3 length is 16 residues. Germline V lookup: CDR1 DFQATT, CDR2 SNEGSKA (reference sequence). V lost 2 bases, J lost 3 bases, and 8 bases stayed unmatched. CDR3 loop: CSARPSSGSGTDTQYF. CDR3 nucleotide sequence: TGCAGTGCTAGACCATCTAGCGGGAGTGGTACAGATACGCAGTATTTT.

This clonotype was found a few times. The CDR3 loop is CASSSRTAYYGYTF. The CDR3 DNA sequence: TGTGCCAGCAGCTCTCGGACCGCTTACTATGGCTACACCTTC. This chain uses TRBV11-2 with TRBJ1-2; D unclear. Germline CDR1 reads SGHAT; CDR2 reads FQNNGV. This CDR3 is built from 14 residues. Trimming cost V 4 bases and J 3 bases, with 12 bases left between them.

A word on this clonotype: The junction departs from germline at one end; a sequencing error may be responsible. The chain joins TRBV30 to TRBJ1-2, with unresolved D. Germline CDR1 and CDR2: GTSNPN and SVGIG (reference sequence). There are 14 residues in the CDR3. The CDR3 protein is CAWSVPGPNYGYSF. The CDR3 DNA is TGTGCCTGGAGTGTACCCGGGCCGAACTATGGCTACTCCTTC.

The rearrangement joins TRBV6-6 to TRBJ1-2; D gene ambiguous. Germline lookup yields CDR1 MNHNY and CDR2 SVGAGI (reference sequence). Trimming took off 0 bases at V and 3 bases at J, with 2 bases between the two ends. CDR3 length: 12 amino acids. The CDR3 here is CASSYSDYGYTF. As DNA, the CDR3 is TGTGCCAGCAGTTACTCGGACTATGGCTACACCTTC.

The chain recombines TRBV11-3 with TRBJ2-1, with TRBD2 matching over 13 bases. The length of the CDR3 is 15 residues. J lost 10 bases, V lost 5 bases, and 8 bases had no gene match. Germline CDR1 and CDR2: SGHNT and YENEEA. CDR3 in amino acids: CASSPTSGGAEEQFF. The CDR3, as DNA: TGTGCCAGCAGCCCTACTAGCGGGGGGGCCGAAGAGCAGTTCTTC.

The rearrangement joins TRBV12-3 or TRBV12-4 to TRBJ2-1; 10 nucleotides agree with TRBD2. The V and J ends lost 9 bases and 5 bases, in that order; junction bases with no gene match: 7. The CDR3 has 14 amino acids. This CDR3 reads CASILAGVHNEQFF. The CDR3, as DNA: TGTGCCAGTATTCTAGCGGGAGTACACAATGAGCAGTTCTTC.

This clonotype was counted at least ten times. This sequence joins TRBV11-2 and TRBJ2-7; 10 bases are shared with TRBD2. Germline V gives CDR1 SGHAT, CDR2 FQNNGV. This CDR3 has 15 residues. After removal of 5 bases from V and 9 bases from J, the junction contained 13 bases not matched to a gene. CDR3 nucleotides: TGTGCCAGCAGCACCGCTAGCGGGGGTTCTACGCCGCAGTACTTC. This codes for CASSTASGGSTPQYF.

This clonotype occurred a few times. The junction and the germline gene differ at one end; a read error may be behind it. This chain joins TRBV2 and TRBJ2-5; maybe TRBD2 (6 bases). Germline CDR1 and CDR2: SNHLY and FYNNEI. The CDR3 covers 11 residues. The CDR3 reads CASFRTTRRYF. The CDR3 nucleotides read TGTGCCAGCTTCCGAACGACTAGGAGGTATTTC.

The genes are TRBV7-2 and TRBJ2-1; D gene uncertain. Germline lookup yields CDR1 SGHTA and CDR2 FQGNSA. Trimming shortened V by 5 bases and J by 0 bases, and 8 bases separated the two germline ends. The CDR3 is made up of 14 amino acids. CDR3 protein: CASSRASSYNEQFF. CDR3 sequence (DNA): TGTGCCAGCAGCCGCGCGAGCTCCTACAATGAGCAGTTCTTC.

This CDR3 is CSARESVPGPQHF. The CDR3 DNA follows: TGCAGTGCCAGGGAGTCAGTCCCTGGGCCCCAGCATTTT. The V and J genes are TRBV20-1 and TRBJ1-5; perhaps TRBD1 as D (5 bases). Germline V gene lookup returns CDR1 DFQATT and CDR2 SNEGSKA (reference sequence). V dropped 6 bases and J dropped 9 bases, with 18 bases sitting between them. CDR3 length equals 13 residues.

V is TRBV20-1 and J is TRBJ2-4; D might be TRBD1 (5 bases). Germline V gene lookup returns CDR1 DFQATT and CDR2 SNEGSKA (reference sequence). Trimming cost V 4 bases and J 6 bases, with 16 bases left between them. CDR3 length: 14 residues. The CDR3 sequence: CSATLRVQGNIQYF. The CDR3 region has the DNA TGCAGTGCTACGCTCAGGGTGCAGGGAAACATTCAGTACTTC.

This clonotype was seen at least ten times. The chain recombines TRBV20-1 with TRBJ2-5; D gene unclear. V was cut by 0 bases and J by 5 bases, with 13 bases left in between. Germline V gene lookup returns CDR1 DFQATT and CDR2 SNEGSKA (reference sequence). The CDR3 extends over 14 amino acids. The CDR3 here is CSARDRPQSETQYF. The CDR3 nucleotides read TGCAGTGCTAGAGATCGTCCACAGTCGGAGACCCAGTACTTC.

This clonotype was seen more than once but under ten times. The V gene is TRBV5-8, the J gene TRBJ1-1, with 12 nucleotides matching TRBD1. Trimming at V came to 4 bases and at J to 8 bases, leaving 3 bases not matched to a gene. This CDR3 region has 13 residues. CDR1 is SGHTS, CDR2 YDEGEE, per germline. This CDR3 reads CASSAGQGAEAFF. The CDR3, as DNA: TGTGCCAGCAGCGCGGGACAGGGGGCGGAAGCTTTCTTT.

This clonotype was seen just once. The chain links TRBV11-2 to TRBJ1-3; D is unclear. The V gene lost 0 bases and the J gene lost 0 bases, with 9 bases spanning the gap. Germline assignment: CDR1 SGHAT and CDR2 FQNNGV. The CDR3 is 16 amino acids. CDR3 sequence: CASSLESGYSGNTIYF. For the CDR3, the DNA is TGTGCCAGCAGCTTAGAGTCGGGTTACTCTGGAAACACCATATATTTT.

In its sample, this clonotype was seen many times. The DNA for the CDR3 is TGTGCCAGCAGACCCCGAACCCTAGCGGGGTCCTACAATGAGCAGTTCTTC. It translates to CASRPRTLAGSYNEQFF. The chain combines TRBV28 with TRBJ2-1; 9 bases line up with TRBD2. The germline V gene encodes CDR1 MDHEN and CDR2 SYDVKM. This CDR3 has 17 residues. With V trimmed by 6 bases and J by 1 base, 10 bases remained unmatched.

The genes are TRBV5-1 and TRBJ2-1; TRBD2 might be the D (6 bases). In germline, CDR1 is SGHRS, CDR2 YFSETQ. There are 14 residues in the CDR3. The germline V and J ends were trimmed by 2 bases and 6 bases, with 12 bases remaining between them. CDR3 DNA sequence: TGCGCCAGCAGCTTCGGGGGTTCCGGCAATGAGCAGTTCTTC. This codes for CASSFGGSGNEQFF. Filled out from reference TRBV5-1 and TRBJ2-1, the complete variable domain reads KAGVTQTPRYLIKTRGQQVTLSCSPISGHRSVSWYQQTPGQGLQFLFEYFSETQRNKGNFPGRFSGRQFSNSRSEMNVSTLELGDSALYLCASSFGGSGNEQFFGPGTRLTVL.

V is TRBV19 and J is TRBJ2-7; D not certain. Germline CDR1 is LNHDA and CDR2 is SQIVND (reference sequence). The CDR3 covers 12 residues. V dropped 10 bases and J dropped 2 bases, with 12 bases sitting between them. The CDR3 DNA sequence: TGTGCCACCCGACGAAACCCCTACGAGCAGTACTTC. The encoded protein is CATRRNPYEQYF.

This clonotype was counted only a few times. The chain joins TRBV28 to TRBJ2-5; 8 positions match TRBD1. The CDR3 consists of 16 residues. Germline CDR1 MDHEN, CDR2 SYDVKM. V dropped 4 bases and J dropped 0; count of bases not matched to a gene: 7. CDR3 sequence reads: CASSWGDRRYQETQYF. The CDR3 DNA is TGTGCCAGCAGTTGGGGGGACAGGAGGTACCAAGAGACCCAGTACTTC.

The V gene is TRBV3-1, the J gene TRBJ2-3; 13 positions agree with TRBD2. Germline CDR1 LGHDT, CDR2 YNNKEL (reference sequence). The CDR3 consists of 18 residues. V was clipped by 0 bases and J by 1 base; unmatched bases: 4. The CDR3 spells CASSQETSGGYGTDTQYF. DNA of the CDR3: TGTGCCAGCAGCCAAGAGACTAGCGGGGGGTATGGCACAGATACGCAGTATTTT.

This clonotype was found many times. The V call is TRBV20-1, the J call TRBJ1-2; no clear D gene. The germline V gene encodes CDR1 DFQATT and CDR2 SNEGSKA (reference sequence). The length of the CDR3 is 11 residues. Trimming left V 3 bases short and J 4 bases short, with 6 bases between. CDR3 in DNA: TGCAGTGCTAGGGCAACCTATGGCTACACCTTC. Encoded protein: CSARATYGYTF.